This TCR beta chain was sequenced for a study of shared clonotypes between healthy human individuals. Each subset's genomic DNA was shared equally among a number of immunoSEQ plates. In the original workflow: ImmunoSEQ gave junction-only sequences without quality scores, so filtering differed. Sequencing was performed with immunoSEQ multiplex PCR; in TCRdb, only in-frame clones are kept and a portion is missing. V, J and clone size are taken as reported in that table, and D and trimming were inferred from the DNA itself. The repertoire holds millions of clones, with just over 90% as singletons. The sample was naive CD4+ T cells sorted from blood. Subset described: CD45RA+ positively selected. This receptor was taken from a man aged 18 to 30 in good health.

This CDR3 is CASSSRGRIGELFF. The CDR3 coding sequence is TGTGCCAGCAGCTCCAGGGGGCGGATCGGGGAGCTGTTTTTT. V gene TRBV11-2 combines with J gene TRBJ2-2; 8 bases are a match to TRBD1. The CDR3 extends over 14 amino acids. The V gene end was trimmed by 4 bases and the J gene end by 7 bases; junction bases not matched to a gene: 5. Germline CDR1 SGHAT, CDR2 FQNNGV.